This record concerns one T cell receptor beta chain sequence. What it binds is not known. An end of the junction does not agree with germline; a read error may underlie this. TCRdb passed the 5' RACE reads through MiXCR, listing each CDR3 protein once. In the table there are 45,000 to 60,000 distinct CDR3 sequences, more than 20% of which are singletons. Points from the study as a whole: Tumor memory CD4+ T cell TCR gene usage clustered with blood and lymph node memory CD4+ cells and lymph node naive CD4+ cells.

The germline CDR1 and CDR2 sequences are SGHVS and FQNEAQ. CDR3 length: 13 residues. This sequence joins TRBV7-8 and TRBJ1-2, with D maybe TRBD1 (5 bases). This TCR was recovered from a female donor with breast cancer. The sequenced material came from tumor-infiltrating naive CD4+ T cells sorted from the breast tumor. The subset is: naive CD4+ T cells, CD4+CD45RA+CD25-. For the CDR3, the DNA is TGTGCCAGCAGCTTAGTCAGGGAGGAGGGCTACGCCTTC. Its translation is CASSLVREEGYAF.